This is a list of T cell receptor beta chains from one sample in a study of cytomegalovirus exposure and HLA in healthy donors. Profiled with immunoSEQ multiplex PCR; TCRdb holds only in-frame clones, not every one. The sample lists 150,000 to 200,000 clones, roughly 87% seen once, with around 0.21% in the top ten. Input material: PBMCs. The receptors come from a girl younger than two in good health and CMV-seronegative. CDR3s include the opening cysteine and the closing phenylalanine or tryptophan. Fields, in order: J gene, V gene, clone size, D gene, CDR3 protein, CDR3 DNA. D genes are given only for firm matches. Only part of the rows carry a size: once, few, many, or a class if the clone is expanded.

TRBJ2-2,TRBV6-1,.,.,CASSEPGLGAGELFF,TGTGCCAGCAGTGAACCGGGCCTAGGGGCCGGGGAGCTGTTTTTT
TRBJ2-5,TRBV10-3,.,TRBD1,CAISALIVGDSETQYF,TGTGCCATCAGTGCCTTAATCGTTGGGGACAGCGAGACCCAGTACTTC
TRBJ1-3,TRBV6-5,.,.,CASRPGLLGATIYF,TGTGCCAGCAGGCCGGGTCTCTTGGGTGCCACCATATATTTT
TRBJ2-1,TRBV5-4,.,TRBD2,CASSFRGAYNEQFF,TGTGCCAGCAGCTTCCGGGGGGCCTACAATGAGCAGTTCTTC
TRBJ2-7,TRBV15,.,TRBD1,CATSRDGTGGYEQYF,TGTGCCACCAGCAGAGATGGGACAGGGGGTTACGAGCAGTACTTC
TRBJ2-7,TRBV6-1,.,TRBD1,CASREPGQGTYEQYF,TGTGCCAGCAGGGAGCCGGGACAGGGGACCTACGAGCAGTACTTC
TRBJ2-6,TRBV7-7,few,TRBD1,CASSPRPTGLSSGANVLTF,TGTGCCAGCAGCCCCCGACCGACAGGGCTGAGCTCTGGGGCCAACGTCCTGACTTTC
TRBJ2-4,TRBV5-5,once,TRBD1,CASGAGTGSRGNIQYF,TGTGCCAGCGGCGCGGGGACAGGGAGTCGAGGAAACATTCAGTACTTC
TRBJ2-1,TRBV27,.,TRBD2,CASSLLGGSYNEQFF,TGTGCCAGCAGTTTACTCGGCGGGAGCTACAATGAGCAGTTCTTC
TRBJ2-7,TRBV7-9,.,TRBD2,CASSLFRGLADSSYEQYF,TGTGCCAGCAGCTTATTTCGGGGACTAGCGGACAGCTCCTACGAGCAGTACTTC
TRBJ2-7,TRBV11-2,.,TRBD1,CASSLGQGNYEQYF,TGTGCCAGCAGCTTGGGACAGGGGAACTACGAGCAGTACTTC
TRBJ2-7,TRBV6-1,.,.,CASNRRSSSYEQYF,TGTGCCAGCAATAGGCGGTCGAGCTCCTACGAGCAGTACTTC
TRBJ1-1,TRBV7-9,.,.,CASSWGGSEAFF,TGTGCCAGCAGCTGGGGGGGATCTGAAGCTTTCTTT
TRBJ1-1,TRBV10-2,once,TRBD1,CASSEDRGAFF,TGCGCCAGCAGTGAGGACAGGGGGGCTTTCTTT
TRBJ2-3,TRBV5-1,.,TRBD2,CASSAGLAGGPFSYTQYF,TGCGCCAGCAGCGCGGGACTAGCGGGGGGCCCGTTTTCCTATACGCAGTATTTT
TRBJ2-2,TRBV5-4,.,TRBD2,CASVRSGGSAGELFF,TGTGCCAGCGTCAGAAGCGGGGGAAGCGCCGGGGAGCTGTTTTTT
TRBJ2-5,TRBV25-1,.,.,CASRDIQETQYF,TGTGCCAGCAGGGACATCCAAGAGACCCAGTACTTC
TRBJ2-7,TRBV7-2,.,TRBD1,CASSSRAGQGAYEQYF,TGTGCCAGCAGCTCCCGTGCGGGACAGGGAGCCTACGAGCAGTACTTC
TRBJ2-1,TRBV7-9,.,TRBD1,CASSGRDRGGNEQFF,TGTGCCAGCAGCGGCCGGGACAGGGGTGGGAATGAGCAGTTCTTC
TRBJ1-6,TRBV4-1,.,.,CASSQVGGGYNSPLHF,TGCGCCAGCAGCCAAGTCGGGGGAGGCTATAATTCACCCCTCCACTTT
TRBJ2-3,TRBV7-9,.,TRBD2,CASSLFGASGRSTDTQYF,TGTGCCAGCAGCTTATTCGGGGCTAGCGGGAGGAGCACAGATACGCAGTATTTT
TRBJ1-1,TRBV5-4,.,TRBD1,CASSRDRGRLGTEAFF,TGTGCCAGCAGCCGGGACAGGGGGCGCTTGGGCACTGAAGCTTTCTTT
TRBJ2-5,TRBV2,.,.,CAIMGAKETQYF,TGTGCCATCATGGGAGCAAAAGAGACCCAGTACTTC
TRBJ2-1,TRBV15,.,TRBD2,CATSRDARISGIYNEQFF,TGTGCCACCAGCAGAGATGCACGAATTAGCGGGATATACAATGAGCAGTTCTTC
TRBJ1-1,TRBV29-1,.,.,CSVDRGQNTEAFF,TGCAGCGTTGACAGGGGCCAAAACACTGAAGCTTTCTTT